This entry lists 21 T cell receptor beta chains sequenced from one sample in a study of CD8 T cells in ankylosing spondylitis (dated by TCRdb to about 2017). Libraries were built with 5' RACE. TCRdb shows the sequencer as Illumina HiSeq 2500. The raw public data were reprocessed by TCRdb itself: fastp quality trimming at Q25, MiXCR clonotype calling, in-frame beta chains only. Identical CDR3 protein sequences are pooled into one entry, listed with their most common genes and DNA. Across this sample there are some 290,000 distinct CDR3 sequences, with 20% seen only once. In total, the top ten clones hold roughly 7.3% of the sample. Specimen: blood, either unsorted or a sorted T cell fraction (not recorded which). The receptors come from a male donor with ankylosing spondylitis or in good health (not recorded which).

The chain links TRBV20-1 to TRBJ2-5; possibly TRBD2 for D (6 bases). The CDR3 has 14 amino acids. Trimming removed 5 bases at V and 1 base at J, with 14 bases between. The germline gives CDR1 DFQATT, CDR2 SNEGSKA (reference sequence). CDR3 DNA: TGCAGTGCTCTTGGAGGTAGCGGCCAAGAGACCCAGTACTTC. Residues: CSALGGSGQETQYF.

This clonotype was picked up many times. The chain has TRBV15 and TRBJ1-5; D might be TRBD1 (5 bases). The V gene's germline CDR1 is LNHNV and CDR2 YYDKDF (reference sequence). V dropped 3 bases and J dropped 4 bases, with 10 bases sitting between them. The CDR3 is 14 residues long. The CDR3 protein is CATSSWGSNQPQHF. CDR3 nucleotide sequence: TGTGCCACCAGCAGTTGGGGGTCTAATCAGCCCCAGCATTTT.

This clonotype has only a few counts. This CDR3 reads CAVEESPAKEKLFF. DNA for the CDR3: TGTGCCGTGGAGGAGAGCCCGGCAAAGGAAAAACTGTTTTTT. The chain combines TRBV28 with TRBJ1-4; no clear D gene. Germline loops: CDR1 MDHEN, CDR2 SYDVKM. Between the trimmed V and J ends, which lost 11 bases and 8 bases, there was a span of 21 bases. The CDR3 runs 14 residues. Looking up the rest from reference TRBV28 and TRBJ1-4 gives the full variable domain: DVKVTQSSRYLVKRTGEKVFLECVQDMDHENMFWYRQDPGLGLRLIYFSYDVKMKEKGDIPEGYSVSREKKERFSLILESASTNQTSMYLCAVEESPAKEKLFFGSGTQLSVL.

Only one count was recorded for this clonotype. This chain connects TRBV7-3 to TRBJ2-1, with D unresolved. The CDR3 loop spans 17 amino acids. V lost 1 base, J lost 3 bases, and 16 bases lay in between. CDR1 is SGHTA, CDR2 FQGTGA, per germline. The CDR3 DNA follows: TGTGCCAGCAGCTTAATCCCGGACGCAATGGACTACAATGAGCAGTTCTTC. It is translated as CASSLIPDAMDYNEQFF. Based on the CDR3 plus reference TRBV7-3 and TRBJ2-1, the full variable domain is GAGVSQTPSNKVTEKGKYVELRCDPISGHTALYWYRQSLGQGPEFLIYFQGTGAADDSGLPNDRFFAVRPEGSVSTLKIQRTERGDSAVYLCASSLIPDAMDYNEQFFGPGTRLTVL.

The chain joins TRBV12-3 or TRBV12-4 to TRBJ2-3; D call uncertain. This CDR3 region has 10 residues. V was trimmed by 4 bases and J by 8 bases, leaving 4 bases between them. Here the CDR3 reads CASSYGTQYF. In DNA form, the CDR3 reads TGTGCCAGCAGTTACGGTACGCAGTATTTT.

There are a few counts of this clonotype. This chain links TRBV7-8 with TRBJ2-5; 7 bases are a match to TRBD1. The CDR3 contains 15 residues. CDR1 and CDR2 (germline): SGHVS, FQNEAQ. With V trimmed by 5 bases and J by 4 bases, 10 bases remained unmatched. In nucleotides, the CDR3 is TGTGCCAGCAGCCAAGTAGGGGGCTCGGGAGAGACCCAGTACTTC. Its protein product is CASSQVGGSGETQYF. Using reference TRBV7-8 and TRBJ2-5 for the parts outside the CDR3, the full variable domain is GAGVSQSPRYKVAKRGQDVALRCDPISGHVSLFWYQQALGQGPEFLTYFQNEAQLDKSGLPSDRFFAERPEGSVSTLKIQRTQQEDSAVYLCASSQVGGSGETQYFGPGTRLLVL.

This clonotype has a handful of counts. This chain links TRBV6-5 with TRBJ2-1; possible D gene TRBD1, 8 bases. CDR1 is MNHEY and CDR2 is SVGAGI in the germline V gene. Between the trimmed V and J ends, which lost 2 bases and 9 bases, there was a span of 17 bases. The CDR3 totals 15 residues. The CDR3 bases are TGTGCCAGCAGTTACCCAAGGACAGGGAGGGGTGAGCAGTTCTTC. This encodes CASSYPRTGRGEQFF.

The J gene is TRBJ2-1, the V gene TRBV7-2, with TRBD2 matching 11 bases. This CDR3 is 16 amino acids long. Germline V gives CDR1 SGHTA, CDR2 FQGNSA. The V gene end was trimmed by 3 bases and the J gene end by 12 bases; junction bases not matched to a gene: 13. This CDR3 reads CASSFSSSGRASAQFF. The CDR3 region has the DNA TGTGCCAGCAGCTTCTCGAGTAGCGGGAGGGCAAGTGCGCAGTTCTTC.

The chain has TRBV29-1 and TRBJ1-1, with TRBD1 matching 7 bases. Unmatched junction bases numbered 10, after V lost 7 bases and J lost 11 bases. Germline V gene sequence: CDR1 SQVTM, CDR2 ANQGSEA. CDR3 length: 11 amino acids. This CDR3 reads CSGRQGPKAFF. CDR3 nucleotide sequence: TGCAGCGGACGACAGGGTCCGAAGGCTTTCTTT.

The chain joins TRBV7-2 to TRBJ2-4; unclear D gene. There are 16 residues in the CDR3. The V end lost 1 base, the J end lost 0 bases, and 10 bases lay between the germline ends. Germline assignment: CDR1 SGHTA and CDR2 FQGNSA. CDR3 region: CASSLEAALAKNIQYF. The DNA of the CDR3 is TGTGCCAGCAGCTTAGAGGCAGCTCTAGCCAAAAACATTCAGTACTTC.

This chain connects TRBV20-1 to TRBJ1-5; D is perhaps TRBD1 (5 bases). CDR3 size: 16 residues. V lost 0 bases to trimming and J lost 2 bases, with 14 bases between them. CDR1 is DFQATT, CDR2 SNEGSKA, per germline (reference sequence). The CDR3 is CSARDHRGMGNQPQHF. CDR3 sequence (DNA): TGCAGTGCTAGAGATCATCGGGGGATGGGCAATCAGCCCCAGCATTTT.

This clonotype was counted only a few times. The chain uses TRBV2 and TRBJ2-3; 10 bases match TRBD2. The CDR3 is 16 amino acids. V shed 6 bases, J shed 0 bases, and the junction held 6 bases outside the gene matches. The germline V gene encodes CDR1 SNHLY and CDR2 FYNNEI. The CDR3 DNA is TGTGCCAGCAGAGGACTAGCGGTGTCTAGCACAGATACGCAGTATTTT. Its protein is CASRGLAVSSTDTQYF.

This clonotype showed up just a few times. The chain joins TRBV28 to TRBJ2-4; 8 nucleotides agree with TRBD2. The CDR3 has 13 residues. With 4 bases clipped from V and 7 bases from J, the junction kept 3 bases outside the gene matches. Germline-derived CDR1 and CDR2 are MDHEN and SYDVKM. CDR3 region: CASSSAGVNIQYF. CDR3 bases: TGTGCCAGCAGTTCAGCGGGGGTGAACATTCAGTACTTC. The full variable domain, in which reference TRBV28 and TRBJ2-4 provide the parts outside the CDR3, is DVKVTQSSRYLVKRTGEKVFLECVQDMDHENMFWYRQDPGLGLRLIYFSYDVKMKEKGDIPEGYSVSREKKERFSLILESASTNQTSMYLCASSSAGVNIQYFGAGTRLSVL.

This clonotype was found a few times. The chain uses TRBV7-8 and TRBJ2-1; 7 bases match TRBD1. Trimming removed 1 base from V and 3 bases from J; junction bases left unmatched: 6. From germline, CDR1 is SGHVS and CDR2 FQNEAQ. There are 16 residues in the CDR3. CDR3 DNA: TGTGCCAGCAGCTTAGATTTCGGGACAGTCTACAATGAGCAGTTCTTC. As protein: CASSLDFGTVYNEQFF.

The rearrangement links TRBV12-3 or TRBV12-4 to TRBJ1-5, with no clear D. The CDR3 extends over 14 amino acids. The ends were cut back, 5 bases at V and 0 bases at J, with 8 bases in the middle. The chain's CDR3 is CASSVGLSNQPQHF. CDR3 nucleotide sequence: TGTGCCAGCAGTGTAGGGCTTAGCAATCAGCCCCAGCATTTT.

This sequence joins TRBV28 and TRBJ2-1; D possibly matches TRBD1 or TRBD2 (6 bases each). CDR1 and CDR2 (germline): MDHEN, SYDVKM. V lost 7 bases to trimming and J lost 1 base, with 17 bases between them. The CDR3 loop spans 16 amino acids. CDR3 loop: CASKPGGLSSYNEQFF. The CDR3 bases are TGTGCCAGCAAGCCCGGGGGCCTTTCTTCCTACAATGAGCAGTTCTTC.

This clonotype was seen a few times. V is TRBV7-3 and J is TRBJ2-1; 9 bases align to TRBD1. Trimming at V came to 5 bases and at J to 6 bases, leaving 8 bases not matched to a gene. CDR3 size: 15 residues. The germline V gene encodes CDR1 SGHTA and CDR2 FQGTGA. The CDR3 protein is CASSPSGQGSNEQFF. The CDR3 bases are TGTGCCAGCAGCCCCTCGGGACAGGGTAGCAATGAGCAGTTCTTC.

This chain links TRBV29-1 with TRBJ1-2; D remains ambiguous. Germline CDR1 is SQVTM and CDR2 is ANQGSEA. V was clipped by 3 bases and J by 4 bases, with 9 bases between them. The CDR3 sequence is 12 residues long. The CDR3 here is CSVDEDFYGYTF. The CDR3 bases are TGCAGCGTTGATGAGGATTTCTATGGCTACACCTTC. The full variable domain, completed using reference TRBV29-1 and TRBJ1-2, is SAVISQKPSRDICQRGTSLTIQCQVDSQVTMMFWYRQQPGQSLTLIATANQGSEATYESGFVIDKFPISRPNLTFSTLTVSNMSPEDSSIYLCSVDEDFYGYTFGSGTRLTVV.

In DNA, the CDR3 is TGTGCCATCAGCCCTGGCGGGGGGGCAGGGGAGACCCAGTACTTC. Its translation is CAISPGGGAGETQYF. The chain carries TRBV10-3 and TRBJ2-5, with 9 bases lining up with TRBD2. J lost 5 bases, V lost 6 bases, and 10 bases had no gene match. Germline V lookup: CDR1 ENHRY, CDR2 SYGVKD. The CDR3 spans 15 residues.

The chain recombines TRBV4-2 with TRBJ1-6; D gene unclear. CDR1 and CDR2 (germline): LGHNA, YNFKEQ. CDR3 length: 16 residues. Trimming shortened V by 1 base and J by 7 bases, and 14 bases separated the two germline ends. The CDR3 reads CASSQGIGPKNSPLHF. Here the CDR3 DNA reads TGTGCCAGCAGCCAAGGGATTGGTCCGAAGAATTCACCCCTCCACTTT.

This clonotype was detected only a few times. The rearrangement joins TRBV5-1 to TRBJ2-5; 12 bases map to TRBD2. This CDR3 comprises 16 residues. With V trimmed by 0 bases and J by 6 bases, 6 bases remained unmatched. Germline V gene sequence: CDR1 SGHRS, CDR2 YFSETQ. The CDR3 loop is CASSLGLAGVKKTQYF. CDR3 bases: TGCGCCAGCAGCTTGGGACTAGCGGGAGTAAAGAAGACCCAGTACTTC.